The entry that follows covers one T cell receptor beta chain sequence. Antigen unknown. TCRdb re-called the 5' RACE reads with MiXCR, one entry per CDR3 protein. Of some 70,000 distinct CDR3 sequences detected, roughly 17% appear once; the ten largest clones hold roughly a third. CDR1 and CDR2 from the germline V gene are MNHNY and SVGAGI (reference sequence). The trim removed 2 bases at V and 2 bases at J, leaving 0 bases unmatched. The CDR3 totals 14 residues. This specimen comes from a study of T-cell memory formation after mild COVID-19. Study overall: TCR clusters largely stayed donor specific. Study results and caveats: Largely, contracting CD4+ clones fell within CM and EM, and contracting CD8+ clones within EMRA. Day 15 to 85 contractors were CD4/CD8 balanced; later expanders leaned CD4+.

J is TRBJ2-7 and V is TRBV6-6; TRBD2 matches at 10 bases. The clonotype was recovered from an adult woman who had mild COVID-19 (a few samples of this study predate the infection). Cell type and time point are not known. The sample comprised PBMCs or a T cell subset sorted from them (not recorded which). The CDR3 spells CASSYGLAAYEQYF. DNA for the CDR3: TGTGCCAGCAGTTACGGACTAGCGGCCTACGAGCAGTACTTC.